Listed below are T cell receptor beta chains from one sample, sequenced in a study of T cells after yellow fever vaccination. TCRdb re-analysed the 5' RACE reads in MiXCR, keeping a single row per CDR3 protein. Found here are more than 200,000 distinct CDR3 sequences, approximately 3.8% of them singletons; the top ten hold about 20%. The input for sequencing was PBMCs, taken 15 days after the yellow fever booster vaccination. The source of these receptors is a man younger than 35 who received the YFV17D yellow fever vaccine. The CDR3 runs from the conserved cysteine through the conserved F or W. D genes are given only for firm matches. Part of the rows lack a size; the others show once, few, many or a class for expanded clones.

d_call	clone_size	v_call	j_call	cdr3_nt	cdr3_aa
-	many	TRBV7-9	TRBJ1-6	TGTGCCAGCAGCTTAGACAGGGATCGACCCCTCCACTTT	CASSLDRDRPLHF
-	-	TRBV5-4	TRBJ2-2	TGTGCCAGCAGCTTGCTCGGCCGTGGAGACACCGGGGAGCTGTTTTTT	CASSLLGRGDTGELFF
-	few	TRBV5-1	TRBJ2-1	TGCGCCAGCAGCTCGGGACCGCCGAGCTCCTACAATGAGCAGTTCTTC	CASSSGPPSSYNEQFF
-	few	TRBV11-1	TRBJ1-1	TGTGCCAGCAGCTTAGGGGCAGTTCTCGAAGCTTTCTTT	CASSLGAVLEAFF
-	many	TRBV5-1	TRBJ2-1	TGCGCCAGCAGCCCCTTGGGCGGAAATGAGCAGTTCTTC	CASSPLGGNEQFF
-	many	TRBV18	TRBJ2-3	TGTGCCAGCTCACCCTCGACAATCCTGCGGGATACGCAGTATTTT	CASSPSTILRDTQYF
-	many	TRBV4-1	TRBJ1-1	TGCGCCAGCAGCCAAGAATCGGGGCGGACTGAAGCTTTCTTT	CASSQESGRTEAFF
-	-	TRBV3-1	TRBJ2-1	TGTGCCAGCAGCCACACGGGGGGCCAGGGGGCCTACAATGAGCAGTTCTTC	CASSHTGGQGAYNEQFF
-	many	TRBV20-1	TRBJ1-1	TGCAGTGCTAGTATTCGGGGGGAGGGCACTGAAGCTTTCTTT	CSASIRGEGTEAFF
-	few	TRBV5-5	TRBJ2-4	TGTGCCAGCAGCTTGGACCCGGGGTCCAAAAACATTCAGTACTTC	CASSLDPGSKNIQYF
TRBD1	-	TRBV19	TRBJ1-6	TGTGCCAGTAGTAGATTCCAGGGGGCTACACCCCTCCACTTT	CASSRFQGATPLHF
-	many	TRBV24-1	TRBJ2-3	TGTGCCACCAGTGCGGGTGGAAGCACAGATACGCAGTATTTT	CATSAGGSTDTQYF
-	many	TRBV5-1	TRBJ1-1	TGCGCCAGCAGCTATCAATCAGATAACACTGAAGCTTTCTTT	CASSYQSDNTEAFF